This T cell receptor (beta chain) comes out of a study of blood T cell repertoires in COVID-19. Study-wide background: Sites in the United States, Italy and Spain provided acute and convalescent COVID-19 samples. The analysed material was cDNA or gDNA that came from T cells, B-cell-depleted T cells, or PBMCs.

Germline V gives CDR1 SGHDT, CDR2 YYEEEE. This CDR3 region has 14 residues. The ends were cut back, 3 bases at V and 2 bases at J, with 11 bases in the middle. Study processing details: Nucleated cell counts were estimated from reference gene primer amplification. TCRdb's copy holds only in-frame clones and misses some; the assay was immunoSEQ multiplex PCR. V and J calls plus clone size are reproduced from that table; the DNA served to infer D and trimming. The sample includes some 250,000 clones, about four fifths of them seen just once. The specimen sequenced was peripheral blood. This clonotype was obtained from a woman aged 55 to 70 with active or convalescent COVID-19. The rearrangement joins TRBV5-6 to TRBJ2-5, with D maybe TRBD2 (5 bases). Here the CDR3 DNA reads TGTGCCAGCAGCTCCCGGACTCTACAAGAGACCCAGTACTTC. This codes for CASSSRTLQETQYF.